These T cell receptor beta chains were read from a single sample in a study of PD-L1 blockade in urothelial cancer. Clones were sequenced by immunoSEQ multiplex PCR, and TCRdb holds only the in-frame ones, with some missing. The sample has tens of thousands of clones; more than 75% are singletons. The material was PBMCs, obtained around atezolizumab (anti-PD-L1) treatment. The receptors originated from a man in his fifties or sixties with urothelial cancer. Each CDR3 is given with its conserved first and last residue. The D gene is left open where the match is weak. A row's size may be missing; if present it is once, few, many or a size class.

d_gene,v_gene,j_gene,abundance,CDR3aa,CDR3nt
TRBD1,TRBV4-3,TRBJ2-2,-,CASSRAQGAGDTGELFF,TGCGCCAGCAGCCGAGCTCAGGGGGCCGGGGACACCGGGGAGCTGTTTTTT
TRBD2,TRBV7-9,TRBJ2-1,-,CASSLGEGIYNEQFF,TGTGCCAGCAGCTTAGGGGAGGGCATATACAATGAGCAGTTCTTC
TRBD2,TRBV5-1,TRBJ2-1,-,CASSDLAGGHNEQFF,TGCGCCAGCAGCGACCTAGCGGGGGGGCACAATGAGCAGTTCTTC
-,TRBV6-1,TRBJ1-1,-,CASTEKRGGNTEAFF,TGTGCCAGCACCGAAAAAAGGGGAGGGAACACTGAAGCTTTCTTT
TRBD1,TRBV4-1,TRBJ2-7,-,CASSQNPGQGPYEQYF,TGCGCCAGCAGCCAAAATCCGGGACAGGGACCCTACGAGCAGTACTTC
TRBD1,TRBV30,TRBJ1-4,-,CAWSNNRGWGTGGEKLFF,TGTGCCTGGAGCAATAACCGTGGGTGGGGGACAGGAGGAGAAAAACTGTTTTTT
-,TRBV6-1,TRBJ2-4,-,CASRQGSITKNIQYF,TGTGCCAGCAGGCAGGGGAGTATCACCAAAAACATTCAGTACTTC
-,TRBV9,TRBJ2-7,once,CASSVERGPDYEQYF,TGTGCCAGCAGCGTAGAAAGAGGCCCCGACTACGAGCAGTACTTC
TRBD1,TRBV2,TRBJ2-2,few,CASSEGTGRPGELFF,TGTGCCAGCAGTGAGGGGACAGGGAGGCCCGGGGAGCTGTTTTTT
TRBD1,TRBV7-9,TRBJ1-2,-,CASSQFGQGSGGYTF,TGTGCCAGCAGCCAATTTGGACAGGGATCCGGTGGCTACACCTTC
TRBD2,TRBV5-8,TRBJ2-5,-,CASSLEWTSGRYQETQYF,TGTGCCAGCAGCTTAGAATGGACTAGCGGGAGGTACCAAGAGACCCAGTACTTC
-,TRBV9,TRBJ2-1,once,CASSVAGSREQFF,TGTGCCAGCAGCGTAGCCGGTTCGAGGGAGCAGTTCTTC
TRBD2,TRBV6-6,TRBJ2-1,-,CASRLSGRDYNEQFF,TGTGCCAGCAGGCTTAGCGGGCGCGACTACAATGAGCAGTTCTTC
TRBD1,TRBV27,TRBJ1-1,-,CASSLRGTGSLNTEAFF,TGTGCCAGCAGTTTACGCGGGACAGGGTCCTTGAACACTGAAGCTTTCTTT
-,TRBV27,TRBJ1-2,-,CASSLQQPSNYGYTF,TGTGCCAGCAGTTTACAACAGCCATCTAACTATGGCTACACCTTC
-,TRBV12-5,TRBJ1-4,-,CASGPGTSTNEKLFF,TGTGCTAGTGGTCCCGGGACATCAACTAATGAAAAACTGTTTTTT
TRBD2,TRBV13,TRBJ2-3,-,CASSLARLAGGSSTDTQYF,TGTGCCAGCAGCTTAGCTCGACTAGCGGGGGGGTCTAGCACAGATACGCAGTATTTT
-,TRBV5-1,TRBJ2-1,-,CASSKEGMGEQFF,TGCGCCAGCAGTAAGGAGGGGATGGGTGAGCAGTTCTTC
-,TRBV29-1,TRBJ2-5,-,CSVDMREETQYF,TGCAGCGTTGATATGAGGGAAGAGACCCAGTACTTC
TRBD1,TRBV27,TRBJ2-7,-,CASSKDRGFSYEQYF,TGTGCCAGCAGTAAAGACAGGGGGTTTTCCTACGAGCAGTACTTC